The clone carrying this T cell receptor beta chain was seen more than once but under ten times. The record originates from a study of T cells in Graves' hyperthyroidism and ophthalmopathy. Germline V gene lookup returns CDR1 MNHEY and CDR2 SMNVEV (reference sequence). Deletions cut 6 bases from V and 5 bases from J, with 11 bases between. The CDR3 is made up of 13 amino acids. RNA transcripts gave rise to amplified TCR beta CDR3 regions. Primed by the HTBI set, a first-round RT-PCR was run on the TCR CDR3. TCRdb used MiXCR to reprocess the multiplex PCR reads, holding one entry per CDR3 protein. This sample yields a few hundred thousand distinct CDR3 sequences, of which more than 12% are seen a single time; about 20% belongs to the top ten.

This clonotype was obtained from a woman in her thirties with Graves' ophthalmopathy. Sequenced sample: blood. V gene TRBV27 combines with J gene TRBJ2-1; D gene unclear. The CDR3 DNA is TGTGCCAGCAGCTGGCTCGCGGACAATGAGCAGTTCTTC. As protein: CASSWLADNEQFF.